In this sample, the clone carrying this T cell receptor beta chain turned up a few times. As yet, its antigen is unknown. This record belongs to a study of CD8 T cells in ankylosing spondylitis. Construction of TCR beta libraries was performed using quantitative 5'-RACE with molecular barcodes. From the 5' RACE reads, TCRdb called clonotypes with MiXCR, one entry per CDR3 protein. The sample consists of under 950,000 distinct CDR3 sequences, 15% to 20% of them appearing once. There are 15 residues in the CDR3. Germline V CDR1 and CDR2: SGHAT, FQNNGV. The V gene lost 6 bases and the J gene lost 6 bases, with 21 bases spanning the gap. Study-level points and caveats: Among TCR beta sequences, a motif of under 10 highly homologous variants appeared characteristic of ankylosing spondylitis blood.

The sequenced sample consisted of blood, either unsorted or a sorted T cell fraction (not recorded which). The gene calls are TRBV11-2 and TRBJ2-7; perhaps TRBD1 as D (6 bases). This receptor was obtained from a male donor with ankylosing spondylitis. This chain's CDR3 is CASSFSRQGSGEQYF. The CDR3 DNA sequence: TGTGCCAGCAGTTTTTCTCGCCAGGGGAGCGGCGAGCAGTACTTC.